This TCR beta chain comes out of a study of cytomegalovirus exposure and HLA in healthy donors. In this sample, this clone turned up once. Its antigen is not known. PCR involved 60 Vbeta and 13 Jbeta primers. Only in-frame clones appear in the TCRdb table, and some are missing; sequencing was by immunoSEQ multiplex PCR. The sample has some 110,000 clones, approximately 65% seen once; the top ten hold 1.5% to 1.7%. Each of the donors was a healthy bone marrow donor. Each donor was nominally healthy when sampled (though unrecorded immune exposures were likely). Study-wide points: As was reported, the HLA-A and HLA-B alleles of most subjects were accurately predicted from TCR beta sequences.

The material sequenced was PBMCs. This receptor was taken from a young man in good health and CMV-seronegative.

The CDR3 loop reads CASDTTGTGGYNEQFF. As DNA, the CDR3 is TGTGCCAGCGATACAACCGGGACAGGAGGATACAATGAGCAGTTCTTC. The chain uses TRBV28 and TRBJ2-1, with 8 nucleotides matching TRBD1. CDR1 and CDR2 (germline): MDHEN, SYDVKM. J gave up 4 bases and V 8 bases, and 13 bases lay outside the gene matches. This CDR3 has 16 amino acids.